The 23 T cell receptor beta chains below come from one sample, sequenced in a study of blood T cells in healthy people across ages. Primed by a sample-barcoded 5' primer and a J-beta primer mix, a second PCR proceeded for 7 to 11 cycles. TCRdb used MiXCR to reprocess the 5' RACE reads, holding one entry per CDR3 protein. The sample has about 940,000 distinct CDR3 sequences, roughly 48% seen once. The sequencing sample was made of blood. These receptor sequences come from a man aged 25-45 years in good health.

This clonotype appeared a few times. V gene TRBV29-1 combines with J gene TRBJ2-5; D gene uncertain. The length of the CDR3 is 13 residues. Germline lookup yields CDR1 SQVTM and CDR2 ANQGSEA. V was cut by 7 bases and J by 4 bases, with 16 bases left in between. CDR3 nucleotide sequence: TGCAGCGCCCAGCCGACGGACGGAGAGACCCAGTACTTC. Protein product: CSAQPTDGETQYF.

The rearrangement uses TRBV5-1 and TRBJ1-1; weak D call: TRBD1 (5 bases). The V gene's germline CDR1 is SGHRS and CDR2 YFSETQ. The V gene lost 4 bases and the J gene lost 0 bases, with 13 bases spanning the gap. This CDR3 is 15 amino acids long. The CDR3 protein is CASSPDGTVNTEAFF. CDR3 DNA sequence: TGCGCCAGCAGCCCCGACGGGACGGTGAACACTGAAGCTTTCTTT.

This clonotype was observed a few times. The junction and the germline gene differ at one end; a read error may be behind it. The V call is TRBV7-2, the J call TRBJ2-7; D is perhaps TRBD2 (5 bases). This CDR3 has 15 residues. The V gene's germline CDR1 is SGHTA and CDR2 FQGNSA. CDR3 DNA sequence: TGTGCCAGCAGCCTAGCTTGGGATATAATCTACGAGCAGTACTTC. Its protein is CASSLAWDIIYEQYF.

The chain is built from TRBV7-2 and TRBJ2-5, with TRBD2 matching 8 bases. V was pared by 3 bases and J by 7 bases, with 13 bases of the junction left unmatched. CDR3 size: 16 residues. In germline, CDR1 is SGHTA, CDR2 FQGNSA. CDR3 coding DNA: TGTGCCAGCAGCTTGGGCGTCGCGGGGGGAGAAAGGACCCAGTACTTC. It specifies CASSLGVAGGERTQYF. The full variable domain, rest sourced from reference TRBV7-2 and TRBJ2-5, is GAGVSQSPSNKVTEKGKDVELRCDPISGHTALYWYRQSLGQGLEFLIYFQGNSAPDKSGLPSDRFSAERTGGSVSTLTIQRTQQEDSAVYLCASSLGVAGGERTQYFGPGTRLLVL.

The CDR3 DNA is TGTGCCAGCAGCTCCTCCGGGGCGCCTTCATATGGCTACACCTTC. Protein product: CASSSSGAPSYGYTF. The V and J genes are TRBV7-9 and TRBJ1-2, with D possibly matching TRBD1 (5 bases). From germline, CDR1 is SEHNR and CDR2 FQNEAQ (reference sequence). Trimming took 4 bases from V and 5 from J, leaving 17 bases between them. The length of the CDR3 is 15 residues.

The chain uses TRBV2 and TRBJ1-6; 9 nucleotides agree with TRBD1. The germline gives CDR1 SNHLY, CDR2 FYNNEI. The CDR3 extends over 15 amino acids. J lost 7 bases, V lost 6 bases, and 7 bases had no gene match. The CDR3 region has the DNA TGTGCCAGCAGACAAGGGACAGGGATCAATTCACCCCTCCACTTT. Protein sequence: CASRQGTGINSPLHF.

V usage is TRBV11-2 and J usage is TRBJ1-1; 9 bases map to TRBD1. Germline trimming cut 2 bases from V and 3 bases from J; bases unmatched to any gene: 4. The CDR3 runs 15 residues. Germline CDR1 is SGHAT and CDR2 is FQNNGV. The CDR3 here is CASSLSGQGYTEAFF. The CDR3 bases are TGTGCCAGCAGCTTATCGGGACAGGGATACACTGAAGCTTTCTTT. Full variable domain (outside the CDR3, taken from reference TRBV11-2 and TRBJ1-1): EAGVAQSPRYKIIEKRQSVAFWCNPISGHATLYWYQQILGQGPKLLIQFQNNGVVDDSQLPKDRFSAERLKGVDSTLKIQPAKLEDSAVYLCASSLSGQGYTEAFFGQGTRLTVV.

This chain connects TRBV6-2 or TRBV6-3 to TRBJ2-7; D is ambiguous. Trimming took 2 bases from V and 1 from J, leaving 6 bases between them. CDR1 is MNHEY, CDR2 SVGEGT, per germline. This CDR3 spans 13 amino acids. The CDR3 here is CASSYRNSYEQYF. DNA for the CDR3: TGTGCCAGCAGTTACCGGAATTCCTACGAGCAGTACTTC.

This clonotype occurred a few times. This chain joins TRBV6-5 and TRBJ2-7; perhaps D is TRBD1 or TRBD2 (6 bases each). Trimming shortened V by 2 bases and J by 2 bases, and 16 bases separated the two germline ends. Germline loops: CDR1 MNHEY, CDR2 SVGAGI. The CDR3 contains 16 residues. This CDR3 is CASSYDPPGAAYEQYF. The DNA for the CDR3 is TGTGCCAGCAGTTACGATCCACCGGGGGCAGCCTACGAGCAGTACTTC.

Here the CDR3 DNA reads TGTGCCATCAGCCACAATACAGGGGTGAACACTGAAGCTTTCTTT. It encodes CAISHNTGVNTEAFF. The chain links TRBV10-3 to TRBJ1-1; the match to TRBD1 covers 7 bases. J lost 0 bases, V lost 6 bases, and 7 bases had no gene match. The CDR3 has 15 residues. Germline V CDR1 and CDR2: ENHRY, SYGVKD.

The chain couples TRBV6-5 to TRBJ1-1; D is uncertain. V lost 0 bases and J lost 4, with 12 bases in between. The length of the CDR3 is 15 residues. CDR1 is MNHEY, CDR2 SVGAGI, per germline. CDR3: CASSYSLDRLTEAFF. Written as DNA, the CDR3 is TGTGCCAGCAGTTACTCATTAGACCGGCTCACTGAAGCTTTCTTT.

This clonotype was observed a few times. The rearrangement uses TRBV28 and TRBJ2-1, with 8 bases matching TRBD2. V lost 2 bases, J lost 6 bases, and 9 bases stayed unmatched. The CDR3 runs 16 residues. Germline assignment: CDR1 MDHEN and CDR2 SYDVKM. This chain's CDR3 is CASSLLSAGVGNEQFF. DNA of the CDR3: TGTGCCAGCAGTTTACTTTCAGCGGGGGTGGGCAATGAGCAGTTCTTC.

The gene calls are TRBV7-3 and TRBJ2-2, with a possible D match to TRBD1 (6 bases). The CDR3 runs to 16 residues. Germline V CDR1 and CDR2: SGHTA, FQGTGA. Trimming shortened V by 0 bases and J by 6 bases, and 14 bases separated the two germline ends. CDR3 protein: CASSLTSWGHAGELFF. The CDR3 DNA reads TGTGCCAGCAGCTTAACTTCGTGGGGGCACGCCGGGGAGCTGTTTTTT.

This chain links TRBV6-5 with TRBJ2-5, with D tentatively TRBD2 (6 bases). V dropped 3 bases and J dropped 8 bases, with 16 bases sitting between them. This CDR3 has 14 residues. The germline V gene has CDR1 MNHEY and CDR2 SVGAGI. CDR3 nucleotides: TGTGCCAGCAGTTATGGGGGGACTCAGGGAACCCAGTACTTC. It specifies CASSYGGTQGTQYF.

In DNA form, the CDR3 reads TGTGCCAGCAGTTTTACGGCAGGTACTACCTACGAGCAGTACTTC. This encodes CASSFTAGTTYEQYF. V is TRBV28 and J is TRBJ2-7; no clear D. V was clipped by 3 bases and J by 2 bases, with 14 bases between them. The germline V gene encodes CDR1 MDHEN and CDR2 SYDVKM. The CDR3 is 15 amino acids. Complete variable domain (other parts from reference TRBV28 and TRBJ2-7): DVKVTQSSRYLVKRTGEKVFLECVQDMDHENMFWYRQDPGLGLRLIYFSYDVKMKEKGDIPEGYSVSREKKERFSLILESASTNQTSMYLCASSFTAGTTYEQYFGPGTRLTVT.

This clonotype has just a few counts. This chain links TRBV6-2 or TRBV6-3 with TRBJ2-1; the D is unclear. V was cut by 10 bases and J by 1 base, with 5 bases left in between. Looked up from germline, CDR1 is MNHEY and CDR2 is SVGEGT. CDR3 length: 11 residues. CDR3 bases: TGTGCCACCACTTCCTACAATGAGCAGTTCTTC. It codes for CATTSYNEQFF.

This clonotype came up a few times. For the CDR3, the DNA is TGTGCCATCAGCCGTAACAGGGGGGGGGATGAAAAACTGTTTTTT. Translated, it gives CAISRNRGGDEKLFF. The gene calls are TRBV10-3 and TRBJ1-4, with TRBD1 matching 8 bases. V shed 6 bases and J 6 bases; nucleotides not matched to a gene: 9. CDR3 length: 15 residues. Germline V gene lookup returns CDR1 ENHRY and CDR2 SYGVKD.

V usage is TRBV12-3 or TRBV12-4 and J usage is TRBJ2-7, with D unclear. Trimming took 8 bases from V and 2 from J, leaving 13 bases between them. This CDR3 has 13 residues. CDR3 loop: CASWVARTYEQYF. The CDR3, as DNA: TGTGCCAGCTGGGTGGCCCGCACCTACGAGCAGTACTTC.

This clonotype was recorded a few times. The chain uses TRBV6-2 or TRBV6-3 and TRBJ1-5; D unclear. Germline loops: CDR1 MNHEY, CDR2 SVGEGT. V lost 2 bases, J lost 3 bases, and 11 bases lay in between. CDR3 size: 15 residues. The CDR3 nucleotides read TGTGCCAGCAGTTACGGGCAGGCGTTCAATCAGCCCCAGCATTTT. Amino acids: CASSYGQAFNQPQHF.

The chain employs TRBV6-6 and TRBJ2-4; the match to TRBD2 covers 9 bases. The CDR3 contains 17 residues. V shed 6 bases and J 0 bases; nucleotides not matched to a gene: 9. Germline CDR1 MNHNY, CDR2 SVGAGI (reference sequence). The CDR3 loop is CASSTQRGVLAKNIQYF. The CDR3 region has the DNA TGTGCCAGCAGCACCCAGCGGGGGGTTCTAGCCAAAAACATTCAGTACTTC.

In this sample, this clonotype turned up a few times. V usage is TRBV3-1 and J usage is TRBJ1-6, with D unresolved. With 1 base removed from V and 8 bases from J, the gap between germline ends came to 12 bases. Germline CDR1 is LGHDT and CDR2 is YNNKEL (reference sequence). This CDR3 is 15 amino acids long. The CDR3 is CASSQARFRDSPLHF. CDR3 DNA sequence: TGTGCCAGCAGCCAAGCGAGGTTTAGGGATTCACCCCTCCACTTT. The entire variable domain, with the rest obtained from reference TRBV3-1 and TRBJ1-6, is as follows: DTAVSQTPKYLVTQMGNDKSIKCEQNLGHDTMYWYKQDSKKFLKIMFSYNNKELIINETVPNRFSPKSPDKAHLNLHINSLELGDSAVYFCASSQARFRDSPLHFGNGTRLTVT.

The CDR3 sequence is CASSPVDTEAFF. In DNA form, the CDR3 reads TGTGCCAGCAGCCCGGTGGACACTGAAGCTTTCTTT. This chain links TRBV7-6 with TRBJ1-1; D unresolved. Germline V gives CDR1 SGHVS, CDR2 FNYEAQ. The CDR3 has 12 amino acids. Trimming pared 5 bases from V and 3 bases from J, leaving 7 bases between.

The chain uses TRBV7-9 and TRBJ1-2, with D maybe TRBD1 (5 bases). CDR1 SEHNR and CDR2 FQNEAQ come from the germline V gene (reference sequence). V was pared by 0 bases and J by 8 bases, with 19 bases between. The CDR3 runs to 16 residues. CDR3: CASSLATAGPLDGYTF. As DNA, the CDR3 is TGTGCCAGCAGCTTAGCCACAGCAGGGCCTCTTGACGGCTACACCTTC.